This T cell receptor beta chain was observed in a study of blood T cells in healthy people across ages. Worth noting for this clonotype: The antigen remains undetermined.

Notes on the study in general: The study could not conclusively compare naive and antigen-experienced cells, given its unsorted PBMCs. Higher naive T cell percentage went strongly together with higher TCR beta diversity.

J gave up 8 bases and V 4 bases, and 7 bases lay outside the gene matches. The CDR3 spans 13 residues. Germline V gene sequence: CDR1 MNHNS, CDR2 SASEGT. For the second PCR, which ran for 7 to 11 cycles, a sample-barcoded 5' primer and a J-beta primer mix were used. Every single cDNA molecule received a tag from a template-switch adaptor with 12 random nucleotides. Any given sample supplied a minimum of 2.5 million CDR3-containing paired-end reads. Each CDR3 protein is one row after TCRdb ran MiXCR on the 5' RACE reads. Of 1.5 million to 2 million distinct CDR3 sequences listed, 28% are singletons. The rearrangement links TRBV6-1 to TRBJ1-2; the match to TRBD1 covers 7 bases. Sequenced material: blood. This clonotype was sampled from a woman aged 25 to 39 in good health. The CDR3 DNA reads TGTGCCAGCAGTGGGGACAGCCATTCGGGCTACACCTTC. Translating gives CASSGDSHSGYTF.